This TCR beta chain was sequenced for a study of T cells in Graves' hyperthyroidism and ophthalmopathy. Amplified TCR beta CDR3 regions came from RNA transcripts. When the TCR CDR3 underwent first-round RT-PCR, the HTBI primer set was used. MiXCR, applied by TCRdb to the multiplex PCR reads, yields one record per CDR3 protein. This table has approximately 400,000 distinct CDR3 sequences, about 18% appearing once. Per the germline V gene, CDR1 is SGHTA and CDR2 is FQGTGA. Trimming removed 5 bases from V and 5 bases from J, with 12 bases in between. The CDR3 is made up of 13 amino acids. Researchers barred patients who had uncontrolled infection, other autoimmune disease, pregnancy or lactation. This clonotype appeared many times.

The TCR was taken from a woman between 18 and 29 years old with Graves' hyperthyroidism. The chain has TRBV7-3 and TRBJ2-5; D is perhaps TRBD1 (6 bases). Specimen: blood. CDR3 amino acids: CASSPNRAETQYF. DNA for the CDR3: TGTGCCAGCAGCCCTAACAGGGCGGAGACCCAGTACTTC.